The rows below give T cell receptor beta chains drawn from one sample of a study of blood T cell repertoires in COVID-19. Profiled with immunoSEQ multiplex PCR; TCRdb holds only in-frame clones, not every one. The sample gives 180,000 or so clones, roughly 80% of which show up once; roughly 9.6% is in the top ten. What was sequenced was peripheral blood. These receptors were collected from a woman aged 40 to 49 with COVID-19, enrolled during active disease. Both conserved end residues are part of each CDR3. The order of the fields is CDR3 DNA, CDR3 protein, D gene, V gene, CDR3 length, clone size, J gene. A D gene is named only where the DNA matches it firmly. Part of the rows lack a size; the others show once, few, many or a class for expanded clones.

CDR3 DNA: TGCAGCGCCTATATCCCGGACGGGGAACATTTT
CDR3 protein: CSAYIPDGEHF
D gene: -
V gene: TRBV29-1
CDR3 length: 11
clone size: -
J gene: TRBJ1-5

CDR3 DNA: TGTGCCAGCACCACCGGGACTAGCAGCTACGAGCAGTACTTC
CDR3 protein: CASTTGTSSYEQYF
D gene: TRBD2
V gene: TRBV7-6
CDR3 length: 14
clone size: -
J gene: TRBJ2-7

CDR3 DNA: TGCGCCAGCAATTCCGGGACTAGCGGGAGCTACGAGCAGTACTTC
CDR3 protein: CASNSGTSGSYEQYF
D gene: TRBD2
V gene: TRBV5-1
CDR3 length: 15
clone size: once
J gene: TRBJ2-7

CDR3 DNA: TGTGCCAGCAGCCCGATTCTGGCGGGCCACTCCTACGAGCAGTACTTC
CDR3 protein: CASSPILAGHSYEQYF
D gene: -
V gene: TRBV7-9
CDR3 length: 16
clone size: -
J gene: TRBJ2-7

CDR3 DNA: TGTGCCAGCAGCGTAGACGGGACTAGCGGGTTGCGAGATACGCAGTATTTT
CDR3 protein: CASSVDGTSGLRDTQYF
D gene: TRBD2
V gene: TRBV9
CDR3 length: 17
clone size: -
J gene: TRBJ2-3

CDR3 DNA: TGTGCCAGCACCATCCCGGGAGCGAGCTCCTACAATGAGCAGTTCTTC
CDR3 protein: CASTIPGASSYNEQFF
D gene: -
V gene: TRBV2
CDR3 length: 16
clone size: -
J gene: TRBJ2-1

CDR3 DNA: TGTGCCAGCAGCCAAGAGACCAGGGGTTCACCCCTCCACTTT
CDR3 protein: CASSQETRGSPLHF
D gene: -
V gene: TRBV4-2
CDR3 length: 14
clone size: -
J gene: TRBJ1-6

CDR3 DNA: TGTGCCAGCAGCTTAAACAGCCTGAACTACGAGCAGTACTTC
CDR3 protein: CASSLNSLNYEQYF
D gene: -
V gene: TRBV7-8
CDR3 length: 14
clone size: once
J gene: TRBJ2-7

CDR3 DNA: TGTGCCTGGAGTGCAGGGGACAGGTGGAATGAAAAACTGTTTTTT
CDR3 protein: CAWSAGDRWNEKLFF
D gene: TRBD1
V gene: TRBV30
CDR3 length: 15
clone size: -
J gene: TRBJ1-4

CDR3 DNA: TGTGCCAGCAGCCAAGATCTCGGGTATACCGGGGAGCTGTTTTTT
CDR3 protein: CASSQDLGYTGELFF
D gene: -
V gene: TRBV3-1/TRBV3-2
CDR3 length: 15
clone size: -
J gene: TRBJ2-2

CDR3 DNA: TGTGCCAGCAGTACCGGGACTAGGGAAAAAGAGACCCAGTACTTC
CDR3 protein: CASSTGTREKETQYF
D gene: TRBD2
V gene: TRBV28
CDR3 length: 15
clone size: -
J gene: TRBJ2-5

CDR3 DNA: TGTGCCAGCAGCTTAGAGGCAGGGGGTGAAAAACTGTTTTTT
CDR3 protein: CASSLEAGGEKLFF
D gene: TRBD1
V gene: TRBV7-9
CDR3 length: 14
clone size: -
J gene: TRBJ1-4

CDR3 DNA: TGTGCCAGCAGCAAAGGACAGGGGGCTGAAAAACTGTTTTTT
CDR3 protein: CASSKGQGAEKLFF
D gene: -
V gene: TRBV21-1
CDR3 length: 14
clone size: few
J gene: TRBJ1-4

CDR3 DNA: TGCAGCGTAGTGTCTAGCGGGTCCCCGAACCCCTACGAGCAGTACTTC
CDR3 protein: CSVVSSGSPNPYEQYF
D gene: TRBD2
V gene: TRBV29-1
CDR3 length: 16
clone size: -
J gene: TRBJ2-7

CDR3 DNA: TGTGCCAGCAGCTTGGGGACAGTTTTTCTCTCCTACGAGCAGTACTTC
CDR3 protein: CASSLGTVFLSYEQYF
D gene: -
V gene: TRBV5-8
CDR3 length: 16
clone size: -
J gene: TRBJ2-7

CDR3 DNA: TGTGCCAGTATCCGTCCGGAGGACAGGGGGAGGCAGCCCCAGCATTTT
CDR3 protein: CASIRPEDRGRQPQHF
D gene: TRBD1
V gene: TRBV19
CDR3 length: 16
clone size: -
J gene: TRBJ1-5

CDR3 DNA: TGCGCCAGCAGCTTGGGAGGGAACTCCTACGAGCAGTACTTC
CDR3 protein: CASSLGGNSYEQYF
D gene: -
V gene: TRBV5-1
CDR3 length: 14
clone size: -
J gene: TRBJ2-7

CDR3 DNA: TGCGCCAGCAGCTTGTCTAGCGGGAGCTACGAGCAGTACTTC
CDR3 protein: CASSLSSGSYEQYF
D gene: TRBD2
V gene: TRBV5-1
CDR3 length: 14
clone size: once
J gene: TRBJ2-7

CDR3 DNA: TGCGCCAGCAGCTTGGAAGGACTCCTAGAGCGGGGCTACACCTTC
CDR3 protein: CASSLEGLLERGYTF
D gene: -
V gene: TRBV5-1
CDR3 length: 15
clone size: -
J gene: TRBJ1-2

CDR3 DNA: TGTGCCAGCAGTCTATGGTCCACCGATATAGACAGTGAGCAGTTCTTC
CDR3 protein: CASSLWSTDIDSEQFF
D gene: -
V gene: TRBV7-8
CDR3 length: 16
clone size: -
J gene: TRBJ2-1

CDR3 DNA: TGTGCCTGGAGAGGACAGTCCACCGGGGAGCTGTTTTTT
CDR3 protein: CAWRGQSTGELFF
D gene: -
V gene: TRBV30
CDR3 length: 13
clone size: -
J gene: TRBJ2-2

CDR3 DNA: TGCAGCGCCCGCAGGAGGTCCTCCTACGAGCAGTACTTC
CDR3 protein: CSARRRSSYEQYF
D gene: -
V gene: TRBV29-1
CDR3 length: 13
clone size: -
J gene: TRBJ2-7

CDR3 DNA: TGTGCCAGCAGCTCAGCCGACAGATACAATGAGCAGTTCTTC
CDR3 protein: CASSSADRYNEQFF
D gene: -
V gene: TRBV13
CDR3 length: 14
clone size: many
J gene: TRBJ2-1

CDR3 DNA: TGTGCCAGCAGCTCAACCGGGACTAGCAGCACCGGGGAGCTGTTTTTT
CDR3 protein: CASSSTGTSSTGELFF
D gene: TRBD2
V gene: TRBV7-3
CDR3 length: 16
clone size: few
J gene: TRBJ2-2

CDR3 DNA: TGTGCCAGCACCAGGGAACAAAAGACCCAGTACTTC
CDR3 protein: CASTREQKTQYF
D gene: -
V gene: TRBV12-3/TRBV12-4
CDR3 length: 12
clone size: -
J gene: TRBJ2-5

CDR3 DNA: TGTGCCAGCAGGCCGGAGGAGCGGGCCCACAATGAGCAGTTCTTC
CDR3 protein: CASRPEERAHNEQFF
D gene: -
V gene: TRBV28
CDR3 length: 15
clone size: -
J gene: TRBJ2-1

CDR3 DNA: TGTGCCAGTAGTAACCGGGACAGGGATTACAATGAGCAGTTCTTC
CDR3 protein: CASSNRDRDYNEQFF
D gene: TRBD1
V gene: TRBV19
CDR3 length: 15
clone size: -
J gene: TRBJ2-1

CDR3 DNA: TGTGCCACCACACAGAATATCGGATCAAACTATGGCTACACCTTC
CDR3 protein: CATTQNIGSNYGYTF
D gene: -
V gene: TRBV2
CDR3 length: 15
clone size: -
J gene: TRBJ1-2

CDR3 DNA: TGTGCCAGTAGTGGTAGCGGGAGGCCCCTCAATGAGCAGTTCTTC
CDR3 protein: CASSGSGRPLNEQFF
D gene: TRBD2
V gene: TRBV19
CDR3 length: 15
clone size: -
J gene: TRBJ2-1

CDR3 DNA: TGCGCCAGCAGCCACACTACTAGCGGGTATTACAATGAGCAGTTCTTC
CDR3 protein: CASSHTTSGYYNEQFF
D gene: TRBD2
V gene: TRBV5-1
CDR3 length: 16
clone size: -
J gene: TRBJ2-1

CDR3 DNA: TGTGCCAGCAGCGCACAGGGTGGCTACACCTTC
CDR3 protein: CASSAQGGYTF
D gene: -
V gene: TRBV3-1/TRBV3-2
CDR3 length: 11
clone size: few
J gene: TRBJ1-2

CDR3 DNA: TGTGCCAGCAGCATCCAGGGAACCGGGGAGCTGTTTTTT
CDR3 protein: CASSIQGTGELFF
D gene: -
V gene: TRBV28
CDR3 length: 13
clone size: -
J gene: TRBJ2-2

CDR3 DNA: TGTGCCAGCAGTCGGGCGGGAGGGCCGAATGAGCAGTTCTTC
CDR3 protein: CASSRAGGPNEQFF
D gene: TRBD2
V gene: TRBV2
CDR3 length: 14
clone size: few
J gene: TRBJ2-1

CDR3 DNA: TGTGCCAGCTCACCACGCAGGGCGGAGTCATTGGCCCAGTACTTC
CDR3 protein: CASSPRRAESLAQYF
D gene: -
V gene: TRBV18
CDR3 length: 15
clone size: once
J gene: TRBJ2-5

CDR3 DNA: TGCGCCAGCAGCCAAGATTTGGCGGGGGGCACAGATACGCAGTATTTT
CDR3 protein: CASSQDLAGGTDTQYF
D gene: TRBD2
V gene: TRBV4-1
CDR3 length: 16
clone size: once
J gene: TRBJ2-3

CDR3 DNA: TGTGCCAGCAGTTTGGTAGGGCGGACAGAGCTGTTTTTT
CDR3 protein: CASSLVGRTELFF
D gene: -
V gene: TRBV12-3/TRBV12-4
CDR3 length: 13
clone size: -
J gene: TRBJ2-2

CDR3 DNA: TGCGCCAGCAGCTTGCAGGGGAACGAGCAGTACTTC
CDR3 protein: CASSLQGNEQYF
D gene: -
V gene: TRBV5-1
CDR3 length: 12
clone size: once
J gene: TRBJ2-7

CDR3 DNA: TGTGCCAGCAGTTTCCCCCGGGACAGGCGTACCTACGAGCAGTACTTC
CDR3 protein: CASSFPRDRRTYEQYF
D gene: TRBD1
V gene: TRBV28
CDR3 length: 16
clone size: -
J gene: TRBJ2-7

CDR3 DNA: TGTGCCAGCAGTTATACAGGGGCTGGGACTGAAGCTTTCTTT
CDR3 protein: CASSYTGAGTEAFF
D gene: TRBD1
V gene: TRBV2
CDR3 length: 14
clone size: -
J gene: TRBJ1-1

CDR3 DNA: TGCGCCAGCAGCCTACTGACTAGCGGGAGGGACTATGAGCAGTTCTTC
CDR3 protein: CASSLLTSGRDYEQFF
D gene: TRBD2
V gene: TRBV5-1
CDR3 length: 16
clone size: few
J gene: TRBJ2-1

CDR3 DNA: TGTGCTAGCAGCAAAGCCGGGACAACCACGAACACCGGGGAGCTGTTTTTT
CDR3 protein: CASSKAGTTTNTGELFF
D gene: -
V gene: TRBV7-7
CDR3 length: 17
clone size: -
J gene: TRBJ2-2

CDR3 DNA: TGCGCCAGCGGGAGTGGTTACGAGCAGTACTTC
CDR3 protein: CASGSGYEQYF
D gene: -
V gene: TRBV10-1
CDR3 length: 11
clone size: -
J gene: TRBJ2-7

CDR3 DNA: TGTGCCAGCAGTCAGGGAAAGGGCAATCAGCCCCAGCATTTT
CDR3 protein: CASSQGKGNQPQHF
D gene: -
V gene: TRBV6-5
CDR3 length: 14
clone size: few
J gene: TRBJ1-5

CDR3 DNA: TGTGCCAGCAGCTTACTGGATAGGAGGGAGACCCAGTACTTC
CDR3 protein: CASSLLDRRETQYF
D gene: -
V gene: TRBV5-6
CDR3 length: 14
clone size: -
J gene: TRBJ2-5

CDR3 DNA: TGTGCCAGCAGGGCGGGAGGAGGATACAATGAGCAGTTCTTC
CDR3 protein: CASRAGGGYNEQFF
D gene: TRBD2
V gene: TRBV27
CDR3 length: 14
clone size: -
J gene: TRBJ2-1